This T cell receptor beta chain was recovered during a study of blood T cell repertoires in COVID-19 (dated by TCRdb to 2020 to 2021). In terms of the full investigation: Samples from collaborators originated in the United States, Italy and Spain and spanned both the acute and convalescent phases of COVID-19. Deeply sampled blood TCRbeta repertoires from subjects exposed to, actively infected with, or recovered from COVID-19 were included in the dataset. Where HLA class I and class II types were available, the types were taken from metadata supplied by the sample provider, not from assay-based typing. The samples were drawn from two sources: the first 160 participants of the ongoing ImmuneRACE study, and over 950 subjects contributed by 6 global collaborators. The repertoires were made available in a free public database intended to serve as a resource for research on the immune response to SARS-CoV-2. Sample metadata almost always included a de-identified subject ID, COVID-19 status, age in years and sex. The material from the prospective study consisted of cDNA or gDNA derived from T cells, B-cell-depleted T cells, or PBMCs. Overall study outcomes, separate from this receptor: The amount of clinical and demographic metadata varied by source and participant and was provided uncurated.

TCRbeta CDR3 regions were amplified from genomic DNA using the immunoSEQ Assay, a bias-controlled multiplex PCR. The authors' pipeline ran thus. Within the assay, amplification of reference gene primers was used to estimate how many nucleated cells each sample contained. To quantify the absolute abundance of each unique TCRbeta CDR3 rearrangement, sequence reads were collapsed and filtered. For each sample, productive Simpson clonality was calculated as the square root of Simpson's diversity index over productive rearrangements. Held by TCRdb, this immuneACCESS table contains in-frame sequences only and omits some clones. Under half of the omission traces to an unresolved V gene where checked; the cause of the rest is unknown. V and J calls and clone size are given by that table; D and trimming were obtained from the DNA. The sample records 250,000 to 300,000 clones, about 88% of which are singletons. The ten biggest clones cover about 2% of the sample.

The CDR3 covers 14 residues, taking in both the cysteine and the phenylalanine. The read is trimmed to its CDR3 DNA, 42 bases read in frame from base 1. V trim: 3 bases; J trim: 4 bases; unmatched bases: 1. Per the germline V gene, KGHSH is the CDR1 and LQKENI is the CDR2. Collaborating institutions collected whole blood in K2EDTA tubes following their own protocols. Collaborator samples were shipped for TCRbeta analysis as frozen whole blood, isolated PBMCs, or DNA extracted from either sample type. In the case of this clone: There is no known antigen for this receptor. One base away there is no much larger clone; base qualities are not given. Other DNA sequences in the sample encode the same CDR3.

The rearrangement combines TRBV18 with TRBJ1-4, with 8 central nucleotides matching TRBD1. The TCR originated in a young man with active or convalescent COVID-19. The sequencing sample was made of peripheral blood. Read as DNA, the sequence is TGTGCCAGCTCACCGGGACAGGATAATGAAAAACTGTTTTTT. It encodes CASSPGQDNEKLFF.